A selection of T cell receptor beta chains follows, all from one sample in a study of shared clonotypes between healthy human individuals. Profiled with immunoSEQ multiplex PCR; TCRdb holds only in-frame clones, not every one. Of approximately 840,000 clones in the sample, about 96% were seen once. Input material: naive CD8+ T cells sorted from blood. The origin of the receptors is a man between 25 and 39 years old in good health. Both conserved end residues are part of each CDR3. A D gene is named only where the DNA matches it firmly. A clone size is listed for some rows: how often the clone was seen (once, few, many), or a class if it is expanded.

>TRBV9|TRBJ1-1|NA|NA
CASSPFGGWGTEAFF
TGTGCCAGCAGCCCGTTTGGGGGCTGGGGCACTGAAGCTTTCTTT
>TRBV5-1|TRBJ2-7|NA|NA
CASMGSYEQYF
TGCGCCAGCATGGGGTCTTACGAGCAGTACTTC
>TRBV19|TRBJ1-1|NA|NA
CASSIWDGEAFF
TGTGCCAGTAGTATATGGGACGGTGAAGCTTTCTTT
>TRBV11-2|TRBJ2-5|once|NA
CASSLEGVSGRKWETQYF
TGTGCCAGCAGCTTAGAGGGGGTGTCAGGGCGAAAATGGGAGACCCAGTACTTC
>TRBV5-6|TRBJ1-1|NA|NA
CASSLAQGNTEAFF
TGTGCCAGCAGCTTGGCACAGGGGAACACTGAAGCTTTCTTT
>TRBV9|TRBJ2-3|NA|NA
CASSVVVRAETDTQYF
TGTGCCAGCAGCGTAGTAGTGAGGGCCGAAACAGATACGCAGTATTTT
>TRBV27|TRBJ2-1|NA|NA
CASSPWGDSYNEQFF
TGTGCCAGCAGCCCATGGGGTGACAGTTACAATGAGCAGTTCTTC
>TRBV29-1|TRBJ2-5|NA|NA
CSAVPRDQETQYF
TGCAGCGCGGTACCTAGGGACCAAGAGACCCAGTACTTC
>TRBV27|TRBJ2-1|NA|NA
CASSPSAGNNYNEQFF
TGTGCCAGCAGTCCATCCGCAGGGAACAACTACAATGAGCAGTTCTTC
>TRBV28|TRBJ2-7|NA|NA
CASSQETGGSAYEQYF
TGTGCCAGCAGTCAAGAAACAGGCGGCTCGGCCTACGAGCAGTACTTC
>TRBV5-1|TRBJ2-7|NA|TRBD1
CASSFGTGVQEQYF
TGCGCCAGCAGCTTCGGGACAGGGGTCCAAGAGCAGTACTTC
>TRBV5-1|TRBJ2-3|NA|TRBD2
CASSLELAGGMADTQYF
TGCGCCAGCAGCTTGGAGCTAGCGGGAGGGATGGCAGATACGCAGTATTTT
>TRBV6-5|TRBJ2-7|NA|NA
CASSYTTLRVYEQYF
TGTGCCAGCAGTTACACGACTCTCAGAGTCTACGAGCAGTACTTC
>TRBV12-2|TRBJ2-1|NA|NA
CARPSGASGSYEQFF
TGTGCAAGGCCCTCGGGGGCTAGCGGGAGTTATGAGCAGTTCTTC
>TRBV7-9|TRBJ1-4|NA|NA
CASSQSRATINEKLFF
TGTGCCAGCAGCCAGTCCCGGGCGACCATAAATGAAAAACTGTTTTTT
>TRBV5-1|TRBJ1-4|NA|TRBD1
CASSLADRGELFF
TGCGCCAGCAGCTTGGCCGACAGGGGAGAACTGTTTTTT
>TRBV7-9|TRBJ2-4|NA|TRBD2
CASSLEFHTSGMAKNIQYF
TGTGCCAGCAGCTTAGAGTTTCACACTAGCGGGATGGCCAAAAACATTCAGTACTTC
>TRBV15|TRBJ2-1|NA|NA
CATSRDHRTPYYNEQFF
TGTGCCACCAGCAGAGATCATAGGACACCATACTACAATGAGCAGTTCTTC
>TRBV14|TRBJ2-7|NA|NA
CASSQVGGSYEQYF
TGTGCCAGCAGCCAAGTAGGCGGCTCCTACGAGCAGTACTTC
>TRBV7-2|TRBJ1-1|NA|NA
CASSLSGGAGTEAFF
TGTGCCAGCAGCTTATCGGGGGGCGCGGGTACTGAAGCTTTCTTT
>TRBV7-6|TRBJ2-1|NA|NA
CASSPQLGLRGNEQFF
TGTGCCAGCAGCCCCCAACTTGGACTCAGGGGCAATGAGCAGTTCTTC
>TRBV7-9|TRBJ2-3|NA|TRBD2
CASSPDFGGSGRATDTQYF
TGTGCCAGCAGCCCCGATTTTGGGGGTAGCGGGAGGGCCACAGATACGCAGTATTTT
>TRBV10-1|TRBJ2-1|NA|TRBD2
CASSDQFGGNEQFF
TGCGCCAGCAGTGATCAGTTCGGGGGGAATGAGCAGTTCTTC
>TRBV28|TRBJ2-7|NA|TRBD2
CASSTWASGTPEQYF
TGTGCCAGCAGTACATGGGCTAGCGGAACTCCCGAGCAGTACTTC
>TRBV7-9|TRBJ2-7|NA|NA
CASSQTQGFVEQYF
TGTGCCAGCAGTCAAACACAGGGATTTGTCGAGCAGTACTTC
>TRBV7-8|TRBJ2-7|NA|NA
CASSGTTATLEQYF
TGTGCCAGCAGCGGGACCACCGCCACTCTCGAGCAGTACTTC
>TRBV27|TRBJ2-1|NA|NA
CASSFRPLAPNEQFF
TGTGCCAGCAGTTTCCGGCCTTTGGCACCCAATGAGCAGTTCTTC
>TRBV28|TRBJ2-1|once|TRBD2
CASSLMREGPYNEQFF
TGTGCCAGCAGTTTAATGCGGGAGGGCCCCTACAATGAGCAGTTCTTC
>TRBV13|TRBJ2-4|NA|TRBD1
CASSLTDRSNIQYF
TGTGCCAGCAGCTTAACGGACAGGTCAAACATTCAGTACTTC
>TRBV5-8|TRBJ2-3|NA|TRBD2
CASSLGEGTTDTQYF
TGTGCCAGCAGCTTGGGGGAGGGTACCACAGATACGCAGTATTTT
>TRBV27|TRBJ2-7|NA|NA
CASNPVGSSDEQYF
TGTGCCAGCAACCCCGTAGGGAGTAGCGACGAGCAGTACTTC
>TRBV15|TRBJ2-7|NA|NA
CATSRDRGPYEQYF
TGTGCCACCAGCAGAGATCGTGGACCCTACGAGCAGTACTTC
>TRBV5-6|TRBJ1-3|NA|TRBD1
CASSAPETGPFEGNTIYF
TGTGCCAGCAGCGCCCCGGAGACAGGGCCTTTCGAAGGAAACACCATATATTTT
>TRBV27|TRBJ1-5|NA|NA
CASSLSADQPQHF
TGTGCCAGCAGCCTCAGTGCAGATCAGCCCCAGCATTTT
>TRBV27|TRBJ2-1|NA|NA
CASISGGSYNEQFF
TGTGCCAGCATAAGCGGTGGCTCCTACAATGAGCAGTTCTTC
>TRBV7-2|TRBJ2-7|few|NA
CASSLGGPTYEQYF
TGTGCCAGCAGCTTAGGCGGGCCCACCTACGAGCAGTACTTC
>TRBV5-6|TRBJ1-1|NA|TRBD1
CASSSDRIEAFF
TGTGCCAGCAGTTCGGACAGGATTGAAGCTTTCTTT
>TRBV13|TRBJ2-4|NA|NA
CASSLAKNIQYF
TGTGCCAGCAGCTTAGCCAAAAACATTCAGTACTTC
>TRBV4-1|TRBJ1-3|NA|NA
CASSQAEGYSGNTIYF
TGCGCCAGCAGCCAAGCGGAGGGTTACTCTGGAAACACCATATATTTT